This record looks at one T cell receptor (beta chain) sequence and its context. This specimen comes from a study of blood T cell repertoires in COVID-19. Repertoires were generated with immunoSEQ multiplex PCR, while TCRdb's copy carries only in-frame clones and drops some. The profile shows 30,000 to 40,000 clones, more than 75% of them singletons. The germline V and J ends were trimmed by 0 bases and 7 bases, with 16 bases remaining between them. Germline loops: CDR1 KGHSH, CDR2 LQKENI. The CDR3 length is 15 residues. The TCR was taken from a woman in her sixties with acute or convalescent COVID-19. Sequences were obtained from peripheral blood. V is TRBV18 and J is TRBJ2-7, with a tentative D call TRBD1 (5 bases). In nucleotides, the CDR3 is TGTGCCAGCTCACCACCAGCCTTACAGGTGCAAGAGCAGTACTTC. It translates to CASSPPALQVQEQYF.